Shown below are 28 T cell receptor beta chains from a single sample sequenced in a study of Ad26.COV2.S vaccination and SARS-CoV-2 variants. Only in-frame clones appear in the TCRdb table, and some are missing; sequencing was by immunoSEQ multiplex PCR. The sample records fewer than 500,000 clones, around 91% being singletons. Treatment denoted: roughly 18 received Ad26.COV2.S at low or high dose, single or two shots; roughly five received placebo; per-sample allocation not given. Day 63 after the first vaccine or placebo injection was the time point for sampling. This specimen was peripheral blood, taken in a trial of Ad26.COV2.S vaccine versus placebo. These receptors were obtained from a person between 18 and 65 years old who received the Ad26.COV2.S COVID-19 vaccine or a placebo.

V is TRBV5-4 and J is TRBJ2-3; 8 bases fit TRBD2. With V trimmed by 3 bases and J by 2 bases, 8 bases remained unmatched. Germline V gene lookup returns CDR1 SGHNT and CDR2 YYREEE (reference sequence). CDR3 size: 16 residues. The CDR3 loop is CASSSILADITDTQYF. CDR3 bases: TGTGCCAGCAGCTCAATACTAGCGGATATCACAGATACGCAGTATTTT.

The CDR3 loop is CASSTYSTGTSGMKGSYEQYF. The CDR3 DNA reads as TGTGCCAGCAGTACCTATTCTACCGGGACTAGCGGGATGAAAGGGTCCTACGAGCAGTACTTC. V gene TRBV6-2 or TRBV6-3 combines with J gene TRBJ2-7, with 13 bases identical to TRBD2. CDR1 is MNHEY and CDR2 is SVGEGT in the germline V gene. The CDR3 sequence is 21 residues long. V shed 5 bases and J 1 base; nucleotides not matched to a gene: 20.

Details on this clone: The sample holds other DNA sequences that translate to the same CDR3. The chain combines TRBV28 with TRBJ2-7; D ambiguous. V was pared by 1 base and J by 3 bases, with 4 bases between. CDR3 length: 12 residues. The germline V gene encodes CDR1 MDHEN and CDR2 SYDVKM. The CDR3 sequence is CASSLSGYEQYF. The CDR3 nucleotides are TGTGCCAGCAGTTTATCGGGCTACGAGCAGTACTTC.

CDR3 amino acids: CASSQGTTGGHNYGYTF. CDR3 sequence (DNA): TGTGCCAGCAGCCAAGGTACTACAGGGGGCCATAACTATGGCTACACCTTC. The chain is built from TRBV11-2 and TRBJ1-2, with 9 bases lining up with TRBD1. The CDR3 extends over 17 amino acids. V gave up 5 bases and J gave up 1 base; unmatched junction bases: 11. The V gene's germline CDR1 is SGHAT and CDR2 FQNNGV.

This clone was detected once. The chain carries TRBV28 and TRBJ1-6; no definite D call. Trimming took off 7 bases at V and 10 bases at J, with 20 bases between the two ends. CDR3 length equals 15 residues. CDR1 and CDR2 from the germline V gene are MDHEN and SYDVKM. The CDR3 nucleotides read TGTGCCAGCACCCTATTCCGGGGAGAAGGGTCACCCCTCCACTTT. It encodes CASTLFRGEGSPLHF.

This clone was observed a few times. V is TRBV6-4 and J is TRBJ1-6; 8 nucleotides line up with TRBD1. Germline V gene data show CDR1 as MRHNA and CDR2 as SNTAGT. V trimming: 6 bases; J trimming: 7 bases; junction bases outside the gene matches: 8. The CDR3 covers 15 residues. DNA of the CDR3: TGTGCCAGCAGCAGACAGGGGTTGGGGAATTCACCCCTCCACTTT. It translates to CASSRQGLGNSPLHF.

V usage is TRBV5-4 and J usage is TRBJ2-6; D unresolved. Trimming removed 7 bases at V and 0 bases at J, with 2 bases between. CDR1 is SGHNT, CDR2 YYREEE, per germline (reference sequence). This CDR3 is built from 12 residues. For the CDR3, the DNA is TGTGCCAGCGCCTCTGGGGCCAACGTCCTGACTTTC. Protein sequence: CASASGANVLTF. The full variable domain, in which reference TRBV5-4 and TRBJ2-6 provide the parts outside the CDR3, is ETGVTQSPTHLIKTRGQQVTLRCSSQSGHNTVSWYQQALGQGPQFIFQYYREEENGRGNFPPRFSGLQFPNYSSELNVNALELDDSALYLCASASGANVLTFGAGSRLTVL.

This clone has more than one count but fewer than ten. V is TRBV30 and J is TRBJ1-3, with 8 bases matching TRBD1. CDR3 length equals 16 residues. The ends lost 0 bases at V and 5 bases at J; junction bases unmatched: 9. Per germline, CDR1 GTSNPN and CDR2 SVGIG (reference sequence). CDR3 loop: CAWSVSVRTGRNTIYF. For the CDR3, the DNA is TGTGCCTGGAGTGTTTCGGTTCGGACAGGGAGAAACACCATATATTTT.

The chain is built from TRBV3-1 (or the pseudogene TRBV3-2) and TRBJ1-2; 7 nucleotides match TRBD1. After removal of 1 base from V and 5 bases from J, the junction contained 7 bases not matched to a gene. The germline gives CDR1 LGHDT, CDR2 YNNKEL (reference sequence). CDR3 length equals 15 residues. CDR3 sequence (DNA): TGTGCCAGCAGCCAAGTCCAGGGGGAACTGTATGGCTACACCTTC. Encoded protein: CASSQVQGELYGYTF.

In its sample, this clone was seen once. V and J are TRBV19 and TRBJ2-7, with a tentative D call TRBD1 (5 bases). The length of the CDR3 is 17 residues. V was shortened by 4 bases and J by 3 bases, with 22 bases between the two germline ends. In germline, CDR1 is LNHDA, CDR2 SQIVND (reference sequence). The CDR3 here is CASSTPLGGGALYEQYF. CDR3 nucleotides: TGTGCCAGTAGTACCCCCTTAGGTGGTGGGGCCCTCTACGAGCAGTACTTC.

V gene TRBV11-2 combines with J gene TRBJ2-7; D may be TRBD1 or TRBD2 (6 bases each). V was cut by 0 bases and J by 2 bases, with 20 bases left in between. Germline V lookup: CDR1 SGHAT, CDR2 FQNNGV. The CDR3 has 18 residues. CDR3 sequence (DNA): TGTGCCAGCAGCTTAGAAACACGTTTGGGGGGCCCCACCTACGAGCAGTACTTC. It translates to CASSLETRLGGPTYEQYF.

To note about this clone: The sample contains more than one DNA sequence encoding this CDR3. The chain is built from TRBV27 and TRBJ1-5, with D maybe TRBD1 (5 bases). V was trimmed by 3 bases and J by 1 base, leaving 7 bases between them. CDR1 and CDR2 (germline): MNHEY, SMNVEV (reference sequence). The CDR3 consists of 14 residues. CDR3 in amino acids: CASSLQGSNQPQHF. CDR3 DNA: TGTGCCAGCAGTTTGCAGGGAAGCAATCAGCCCCAGCATTTT.

The V gene is TRBV5-1, the J gene TRBJ2-3; maybe TRBD1 (6 bases). The CDR3 has 15 residues. Trimming took off 0 bases at V and 0 bases at J, with 8 bases between the two ends. Germline V gives CDR1 SGHRS, CDR2 YFSETQ. CDR3 DNA sequence: TGCGCCAGCAGCTTGGTGGGGGCTAGCACAGATACGCAGTATTTT. The encoded protein is CASSLVGASTDTQYF.

The chain joins TRBV7-9 to TRBJ1-1; D gene unclear. CDR3 length: 15 amino acids. V lost 4 bases and J lost 1, with 13 bases in between. Germline-derived CDR1 and CDR2 are SEHNR and FQNEAQ (reference sequence). CDR3 DNA sequence: TGTGCCAGCAGCTCACCCGCACAGCAGAACACTGAAGCTTTCTTT. Amino acids: CASSSPAQQNTEAFF.

In nucleotides, the CDR3 is TGTGCCAGCAGCGGAGGACGGACAGTAGCCTACAATGAGCAGTTCTTC. The encoded protein is CASSGGRTVAYNEQFF. V is TRBV5-4 and J is TRBJ2-1; D perhaps matches TRBD1 (6 bases). Germline V gene sequence: CDR1 SGHNT, CDR2 YYREEE (reference sequence). This CDR3 spans 16 amino acids. The V end was cut by 4 bases, the J end by 2 bases, with 16 bases between.

The rearrangement uses TRBV7-2 and TRBJ1-2, with a weak D call TRBD1 (6 bases). The CDR3 consists of 14 residues. The V end lost 4 bases, the J end lost 8 bases, and 17 bases lay between the germline ends. Looked up from germline, CDR1 is SGHTA and CDR2 is FQGNSA. The CDR3 sequence is CASSSAGAPGGYTF. The CDR3 nucleotides read TGTGCCAGCAGCTCAGCGGGGGCGCCAGGGGGCTACACCTTC.

The CDR3 loop reads CASSSGTSYQETQYF. CDR3 nucleotides: TGTGCCAGCAGCTCGGGGACTAGTTACCAAGAGACCCAGTACTTC. The gene calls are TRBV7-9 and TRBJ2-5; 8 bases match TRBD2. From germline, CDR1 is SEHNR and CDR2 FQNEAQ (reference sequence). The ends lost 4 bases at V and 0 bases at J; junction bases unmatched: 4. This CDR3 comprises 15 residues.

There are a few counts of this clone. The chain uses TRBV28 and TRBJ1-1; D gene ambiguous. Per the germline V gene, CDR1 is MDHEN and CDR2 is SYDVKM. With 6 bases removed from V and 3 bases from J, the gap between germline ends came to 11 bases. This CDR3 is 13 amino acids long. CDR3 nucleotides: TGTGCCAGCAGCAGACGGGGATACACTGAAGCTTTCTTT. Translating gives CASSRRGYTEAFF.

As DNA, the CDR3 is TGTGCCAGCAGTGCCCCCAGGGCCAATGAGCAGTTCTTC. Its protein is CASSAPRANEQFF. The rearrangement joins TRBV2 to TRBJ2-1, with a possible D match to TRBD1 (5 bases). V was trimmed by 4 bases and J by 6 bases, leaving 10 bases between them. Germline V lookup: CDR1 SNHLY, CDR2 FYNNEI. This CDR3 is built from 13 residues.

V usage is TRBV7-8 and J usage is TRBJ2-5, with D perhaps TRBD1 (6 bases). The CDR3 sequence is 15 residues long. V was pared by 6 bases and J by 5 bases, with 19 bases between. The germline V gene has CDR1 SGHVS and CDR2 FQNEAQ. For the CDR3, the DNA is TGTGCCAGCAGTTCAGGGGTGAGGGTCGGGGAGACCCAGTACTTC. This encodes CASSSGVRVGETQYF. Variable domain in full (rest from reference TRBV7-8 and TRBJ2-5): GAGVSQSPRYKVAKRGQDVALRCDPISGHVSLFWYQQALGQGPEFLTYFQNEAQLDKSGLPSDRFFAERPEGSVSTLKIQRTQQEDSAVYLCASSSGVRVGETQYFGPGTRLLVL.

The genes are TRBV4-2 and TRBJ2-7; no definite D call. The V gene's germline CDR1 is LGHNA and CDR2 YNFKEQ. The CDR3 covers 14 residues. The V and J ends lost 3 bases and 7 bases respectively, with 16 bases between them. DNA for the CDR3: TGTGCCAGCAGCCATACCGGGCCCGAGGCGGAGCAGTACTTC. This translates into CASSHTGPEAEQYF.

This clone was seen only a few times. This chain uses TRBV7-3 with TRBJ2-1; 8 nucleotides agree with TRBD2. There are 14 residues in the CDR3. J gave up 5 bases and V 2 bases, and 2 bases lay outside the gene matches. Germline V gives CDR1 SGHTA, CDR2 FQGTGA. Here the CDR3 reads CASSLAGGDNEQFF. The CDR3 DNA follows: TGTGCCAGCAGCTTAGCGGGAGGAGACAATGAGCAGTTCTTC.

The chain has TRBV6-5 and TRBJ2-3; a weak D match, TRBD1 (6 bases). The CDR3 runs to 15 residues. The germline V and J ends were trimmed by 6 bases and 0 bases, with 13 bases remaining between them. Germline CDR1 is MNHEY and CDR2 is SVGAGI. The CDR3 nucleotides are TGTGCCAGCAGGTTACAGGGAAGGAGCACAGATACGCAGTATTTT. This encodes CASRLQGRSTDTQYF.

This rearrangement joins TRBV24-1 to TRBJ2-3, with 10 bases that match TRBD2. The CDR3 is 16 amino acids. Germline V gene data show CDR1 as KGHDR and CDR2 as SFDVKD. V was pared by 5 bases and J by 0 bases, with 4 bases of the junction left unmatched. CDR3 in amino acids: CATSVLAGASTDTQYF. CDR3 nucleotides: TGTGCCACCAGTGTTCTAGCGGGAGCAAGCACAGATACGCAGTATTTT.

The V call is TRBV18, the J call TRBJ1-2; D uncertain. V was pared by 3 bases and J by 0 bases, with 8 bases between. Germline V gives CDR1 KGHSH, CDR2 LQKENI. The CDR3 runs 14 residues. The CDR3 nucleotides are TGTGCCAGCTCACCCTCCGGGACTAACTATGGCTACACCTTC. Its translation is CASSPSGTNYGYTF.

This rearrangement joins TRBV12-3 or TRBV12-4 to TRBJ1-4; D is undetermined. This CDR3 has 11 amino acids. Between the trimmed V and J ends, which lost 5 bases and 7 bases, there was a span of 5 bases. CDR3 amino acids: CASSTTEKLFF. The CDR3, as DNA: TGTGCCAGCAGTACCACTGAAAAACTGTTTTTT.

The DNA of the CDR3 is TGTGCCAGCAGTTACACAGGGCCGAACACCGGGGAGCTGTTTTTT. Its protein is CASSYTGPNTGELFF. The chain recombines TRBV6-2 or TRBV6-3 with TRBJ2-2, with D tentatively TRBD1 (6 bases). The CDR3 is 15 amino acids. Trimming removed 2 bases from V and 0 bases from J, with 7 bases in between. CDR1 MNHEY and CDR2 SVGEGT come from the germline V gene.

The J gene is TRBJ2-7, the V gene TRBV6-6; 11 bases match TRBD1. The CDR3 contains 16 residues. V shed 0 bases, J shed 2 bases, and the junction held 3 bases outside the gene matches. The V gene's germline CDR1 is MNHNY and CDR2 SVGAGI (reference sequence). CDR3 nucleotides: TGTGCCAGCAGTTACTCGGGACAGGGGGACCCCTACGAGCAGTACTTC. Protein sequence: CASSYSGQGDPYEQYF.